Below, one TCR beta chain is given with its context. TCRdb's copy holds only in-frame clones and misses some; the assay was immunoSEQ multiplex PCR. The data contain almost 400,000 clones, 88% of them singletons. This sample was taken from a study of blood T cell repertoires in COVID-19. Looking at the study overall: T cells, B-cell-depleted T cells, or PBMCs provided the cDNA or gDNA that served as material.

All enrollees were about 18 to 100 years old and from about 24 US areas. In assigning cohorts, the study relied on participant-reported clinical history. Sequencing input: PBMCs or T cells enriched from blood (not recorded which). This receptor was identified in a woman aged 25 to 39 with acute COVID-19.

The chain's CDR3 is CATSDSGTGSSYEQYF. The CDR3 bases are TGTGCCACCAGTGATTCCGGGACAGGCAGCTCCTACGAGCAGTACTTC. V gene TRBV24-1 combines with J gene TRBJ2-7; TRBD1 agrees at 8 bases. Germline loops: CDR1 KGHDR, CDR2 SFDVKD. This CDR3 contains 16 residues. The J segment lost 0 bases and the V segment lost 2 bases, leaving 5 bases of the junction unmatched.